Listed below are T cell receptor beta chains from one sample, sequenced in a study of blood T cell repertoires in COVID-19. Sequencing used immunoSEQ multiplex PCR; TCRdb keeps in-frame clones, though not all of them. The sample holds some 410,000 clones, around 89% seen once. Sequencing was carried out using PBMCs or T cells enriched from blood (not recorded which). These receptor sequences come from a woman aged 25 to 39 with acute COVID-19. CDR3s leave out the opening cysteine and the closing phenylalanine or tryptophan. Each record gives: V gene, CDR3 protein.

TRBV13,ASSRTGTPSYEQY
TRBV10-2,ASSSSGGTLELF
TRBV2,ASKSEGAGRKLF
TRBV28,ASSGPHRGGNQPQH
TRBV7-2,ASSLGPRTVGQPQH
TRBV29-1,SSQGASEAF
TRBV11-1,ASSFRRGSYNEQF
TRBV18,ASSQGAGQVSNQPQH
TRBV21-1,ASSREMRREGLPCAAQY
TRBV15,ATSRDRSNQPQH